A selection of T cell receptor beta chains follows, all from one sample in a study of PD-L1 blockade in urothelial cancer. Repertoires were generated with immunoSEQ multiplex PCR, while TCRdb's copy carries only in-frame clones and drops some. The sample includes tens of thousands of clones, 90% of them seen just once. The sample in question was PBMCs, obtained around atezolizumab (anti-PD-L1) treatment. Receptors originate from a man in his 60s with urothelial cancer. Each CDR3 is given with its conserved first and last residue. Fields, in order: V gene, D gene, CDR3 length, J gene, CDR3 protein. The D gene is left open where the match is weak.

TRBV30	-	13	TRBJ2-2	CAWRRGPTGELFF
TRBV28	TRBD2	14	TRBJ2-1	CASSTQLAGNEQFF
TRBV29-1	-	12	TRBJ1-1	CSVDQGNTEAFF
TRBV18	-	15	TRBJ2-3	CASSTGAGEEDTQYF
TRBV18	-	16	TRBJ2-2	CASSPRQGLDTGELFF
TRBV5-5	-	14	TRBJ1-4	CASRRGVDNEKLFF
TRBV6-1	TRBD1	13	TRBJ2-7	CASRTGTAYEQYF
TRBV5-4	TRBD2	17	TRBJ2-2	CASSKFGLAANTGELFF
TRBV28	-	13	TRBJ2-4	CASSLSGVDIQYF
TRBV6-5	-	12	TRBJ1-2	CATGRGATGYTF
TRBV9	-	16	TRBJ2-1	CASSATAIIGYNEQFF
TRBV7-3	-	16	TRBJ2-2	CASSLLGSASTGELFF
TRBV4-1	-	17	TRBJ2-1	CASSQDGGGLSYNEQFF
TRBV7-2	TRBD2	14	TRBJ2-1	CASSFQTSGGAFFF
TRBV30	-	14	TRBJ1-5	CAWSLGGIGQPQHF
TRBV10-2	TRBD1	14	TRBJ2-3	CASRRGPDTDTQYF
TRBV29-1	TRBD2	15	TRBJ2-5	CSVEGTSGSQETQYF
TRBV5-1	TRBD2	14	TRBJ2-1	CASSLRTSGRYEFF
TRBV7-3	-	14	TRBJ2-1	CASSLNPSEGEQFF
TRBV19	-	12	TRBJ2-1	CASTVGAGEQFF
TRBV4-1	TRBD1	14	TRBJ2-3	CASSQDRTADTQYF
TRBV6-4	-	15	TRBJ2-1	CASSEEEGPYNEQFF
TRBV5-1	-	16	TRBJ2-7	CASHRGPSVGGNEQYF
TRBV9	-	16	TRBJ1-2	CASSVTLQGNTYGYTF
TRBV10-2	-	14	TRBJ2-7	CASSGGILTYEQYF
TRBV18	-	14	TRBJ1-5	CASSPYKSNQPQHF
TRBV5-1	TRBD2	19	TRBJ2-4	CASSLVLAGGVIAKNIQYF
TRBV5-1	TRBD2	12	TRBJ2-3	CASSLAGVTQYF
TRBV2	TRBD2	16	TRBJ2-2	CASGGRLAGDVGELFF
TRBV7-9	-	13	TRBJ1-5	CASSLGGWEPQHF
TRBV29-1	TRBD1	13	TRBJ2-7	CSVEGTGGAEQYF
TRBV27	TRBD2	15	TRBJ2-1	CASSPGTSGFNEQFF
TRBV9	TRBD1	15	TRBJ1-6	CASSLGQGATSPLHF
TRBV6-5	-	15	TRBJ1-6	CASSSFGLSNSPLHF
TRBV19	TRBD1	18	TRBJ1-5	CASSIVYSGQGANQPQHF